The entry that follows covers one TCR beta chain sequence. What it binds is unknown. With 3 bases removed from V and 11 bases from J, the gap between germline ends came to 10 bases. Germline CDR1 reads LNHDA; CDR2 reads SQIVND (reference sequence). The CDR3 has 12 amino acids. TCR beta VDJ and CDR3 were profiled, and genomic DNA was the template. TCRdb reprocessed the reads with MiXCR, giving one entry per CDR3 protein. This sample yields tens of thousands of distinct CDR3 sequences, of which around 73% are seen a single time; under 40% belongs to the top ten. The data belong to a study of CD8+CD57+ T cells in acquired aplastic anemia. At the level of the study: When averaged, DNA from sorted CD4+ and CD8+ cells came to approximately 3.2 ug. Sequencing produced an average of roughly 10 million reads per healthy donor for CD4+ cells. Study conclusions and caveats: A significant difference in CD8+ Simpson's diversity between patients and controls was not found. A set of about 30 CD8+ CDR3 sequences was shared between patients and controls, and these sequences appeared highly expressed in patients.

Sequences were obtained from sorted CD4+, CD8+, or CD8+CD57+ T cells (not recorded which) from PBMCs. This chain connects TRBV19 to TRBJ1-4, with D perhaps TRBD1 (5 bases). The TCR sequence derives from a human donor in good health, serving as a control. CDR3 loop: CASSIVAGKLFF. The CDR3 bases are TGTGCCAGTAGTATCGTTGCAGGGAAACTGTTTTTT.